These 18 T cell receptor beta chains originate from one sample sequenced in a study of blood T cell repertoires in COVID-19. Sequenced by immunoSEQ multiplex PCR; TCRdb stores in-frame clones only, minus some. The table has around 260,000 clones, 80% to 90% seen once. Sequencing was performed on peripheral blood. The receptors were gathered from a woman aged 25 to 39 with active or convalescent COVID-19.

The chain couples TRBV29-1 to TRBJ1-2; D might be TRBD1 (5 bases). Germline-derived CDR1 and CDR2 are SQVTM and ANQGSEA. The CDR3 contains 13 residues. The germline V and J ends were trimmed by 1 base and 8 bases, with 14 bases remaining between them. The CDR3 reads CSVEAAGRRGYTF. In DNA form, the CDR3 reads TGCAGCGTTGAAGCGGCAGGGCGAAGAGGCTACACCTTC.

J is TRBJ1-2 and V is TRBV28; D not certain. V was pared by 5 bases and J by 8 bases, with 18 bases between. The CDR3 contains 14 residues. Germline V gene data show CDR1 as MDHEN and CDR2 as SYDVKM. CDR3 in DNA: TGTGCCAGCAGTGCGGACGGCGGGGTAGGGGGCTACACCTTC. Its translation: CASSADGGVGGYTF.

J is TRBJ1-2 and V is TRBV5-6; D perhaps matches TRBD1 (6 bases). Trimming pared 3 bases from V and 8 bases from J, leaving 17 bases between. The CDR3 runs to 14 residues. Germline V CDR1 and CDR2: SGHDT, YYEEEE. The DNA for the CDR3 is TGTGCCAGCAGCTACCAGACAGGCTTAGGGGGCTACACCTTC. Its translation is CASSYQTGLGGYTF.

This chain links TRBV30 with TRBJ1-5; TRBD1 agrees at 10 bases. The CDR3 runs 15 residues. Trimming removed 2 bases from V and 5 bases from J; junction bases left unmatched: 6. Germline V gene lookup returns CDR1 GTSNPN and CDR2 SVGIG (reference sequence). This CDR3 reads CAWSTTGQGYQPQHF. The CDR3, as DNA: TGTGCCTGGAGTACCACGGGACAGGGGTATCAGCCCCAGCATTTT.

This clone was counted only a few times. The CDR3 nucleotides read TGCGCCAGCAGCTTGGGGAGTTCCGGGGAGCTGTTTTTT. This sequence encodes CASSLGSSGELFF. The V and J genes are TRBV5-1 and TRBJ2-2; unclear D gene. The V gene's germline CDR1 is SGHRS and CDR2 YFSETQ. V was shortened by 0 bases and J by 6 bases, with 6 bases between the two germline ends. This CDR3 is 13 amino acids long.

This chain links TRBV6-2 or TRBV6-3 with TRBJ2-1; 9 bases are shared with TRBD2. V dropped 4 bases and J dropped 4; count of bases not matched to a gene: 8. CDR3 size: 16 residues. CDR1 is MNHEY, CDR2 SVGEGT, per germline. The CDR3 DNA reads TGTGCCAGCAGTTCTACCACTAGCGGGTTATACAATGAGCAGTTCTTC. Protein sequence: CASSSTTSGLYNEQFF.

The chain couples TRBV24-1 to TRBJ2-3, with 7 bases matching TRBD1. Germline CDR1 KGHDR, CDR2 SFDVKD. The CDR3 contains 14 residues. The V and J ends lost 5 bases and 6 bases, in that order; junction bases with no gene match: 7. CDR3 sequence reads: CATSATTGHDTQYF. CDR3 nucleotides: TGTGCCACCAGTGCCACGACAGGGCACGATACGCAGTATTTT.

The chain is built from TRBV28 and TRBJ1-4, with TRBD1 identical over 7 bases. CDR3 length equals 14 residues. The trim removed 6 bases at V and 8 bases at J, leaving 9 bases unmatched. Per the germline V gene, CDR1 is MDHEN and CDR2 is SYDVKM. This chain's CDR3 is CASRTQGWGEKLFF. The DNA for the CDR3 is TGTGCCAGCAGGACACAGGGGTGGGGAGAAAAACTGTTTTTT.

V usage is TRBV5-5 and J usage is TRBJ1-2; 7 nucleotides align to TRBD1. The ends lost 4 bases at V and 0 bases at J; junction bases unmatched: 6. Germline V gives CDR1 SGHKS, CDR2 YYEKEE (reference sequence). The CDR3 sequence is 15 residues long. The CDR3 DNA reads TGTGCCAGCAGCCAATCGGGGACAGCTAACTATGGCTACACCTTC. This gives the protein CASSQSGTANYGYTF.

This chain uses TRBV19 with TRBJ1-1; D may be TRBD1 (6 bases). Germline V gene sequence: CDR1 LNHDA, CDR2 SQIVND (reference sequence). The CDR3 length is 14 residues. Trimming cost V 6 bases and J 1 base, with 12 bases left between them. CDR3 sequence reads: CASRKQGPNTEAFF. Here the CDR3 DNA reads TGTGCCAGTAGGAAACAGGGCCCGAACACTGAAGCTTTCTTT.

The V gene is TRBV27, the J gene TRBJ2-2; possible D gene TRBD1, 6 bases. The V end was cut by 11 bases, the J end by 6 bases, with 16 bases between. The V gene's germline CDR1 is MNHEY and CDR2 SMNVEV (reference sequence). The CDR3 is 13 amino acids. CDR3 in amino acids: CAAAYRESGELFF. DNA for the CDR3: TGTGCCGCCGCCTACAGGGAATCCGGGGAGCTGTTTTTT.

The CDR3 DNA is TGTGCCAGCAGCATCGATAGCCAGCCCCAGCATTTT. As protein: CASSIDSQPQHF. The J gene is TRBJ1-5, the V gene TRBV6-6; no clear D. The CDR3 loop spans 12 amino acids. V shed 6 bases and J shed 7 bases, with 10 bases lying between them. Per germline, CDR1 MNHNY and CDR2 SVGAGI (reference sequence).

The rearrangement joins TRBV6-5 to TRBJ1-2; 9 positions agree with TRBD1. The CDR3 is 16 residues long. With V trimmed by 4 bases and J by 7 bases, 13 bases remained unmatched. Looked up from germline, CDR1 is MNHEY and CDR2 is SVGAGI. The CDR3 DNA reads as TGTGCCAGCAGTTCGGGCAGGCCGACAGGGGGAACTGGCTACACCTTC. Translation gives CASSSGRPTGGTGYTF.

The V call is TRBV29-1, the J call TRBJ1-4; a weak D match, TRBD1 (6 bases). V gave up 3 bases and J gave up 14 bases, with 16 bases separating them. Germline assignment: CDR1 SQVTM and CDR2 ANQGSEA. The CDR3 totals 12 residues. The CDR3 DNA sequence: TGCAGCGTTGACAGGGGCGGCGGGTGGCTGTTTTTT. Its protein product is CSVDRGGGWLFF.

The V and J genes are TRBV5-1 and TRBJ2-3, with D perhaps matching TRBD2 (5 bases). Trimming took 5 bases from V and 5 from J, leaving 12 bases between them. The CDR3 spans 13 residues. Per germline, CDR1 SGHRS and CDR2 YFSETQ. CDR3 protein: CASRNRGGDTQYF. For the CDR3, the DNA is TGCGCCAGCAGAAACCGGGGTGGAGATACGCAGTATTTT.

The chain joins TRBV28 to TRBJ2-7; possible D gene TRBD2, 7 bases. The V gene lost 3 bases and the J gene lost 7 bases, with 19 bases spanning the gap. The CDR3 totals 15 residues. Germline loops: CDR1 MDHEN, CDR2 SYDVKM. CDR3 in DNA: TGTGCCAGCAGTTTGCCGGGGGGCGCCTCAAGGGAGCAGTACTTC. It encodes CASSLPGGASREQYF.

The genes are TRBV19 and TRBJ1-3, with 7 bases that match TRBD1. V shed 9 bases and J 4 bases; nucleotides not matched to a gene: 9. The CDR3 length is 14 residues. CDR1 and CDR2 (germline): LNHDA, SQIVND (reference sequence). In DNA, the CDR3 is TGTGCCAGCTCGACAGGGAACGGGGGAAACACCATATATTTT. This translates into CASSTGNGGNTIYF.

The V call is TRBV6-2 or TRBV6-3, the J call TRBJ2-6, with D possibly being TRBD1 (6 bases). The CDR3 is 16 amino acids. Deletions cut 5 bases from V and 3 bases from J, with 14 bases between. Looked up from germline, CDR1 is MNHEY and CDR2 is SVGEGT. The CDR3 loop reads CASSLTTGYGANVLTF. The CDR3, as DNA: TGTGCCAGCAGTCTAACCACAGGGTATGGGGCCAACGTCCTGACTTTC.